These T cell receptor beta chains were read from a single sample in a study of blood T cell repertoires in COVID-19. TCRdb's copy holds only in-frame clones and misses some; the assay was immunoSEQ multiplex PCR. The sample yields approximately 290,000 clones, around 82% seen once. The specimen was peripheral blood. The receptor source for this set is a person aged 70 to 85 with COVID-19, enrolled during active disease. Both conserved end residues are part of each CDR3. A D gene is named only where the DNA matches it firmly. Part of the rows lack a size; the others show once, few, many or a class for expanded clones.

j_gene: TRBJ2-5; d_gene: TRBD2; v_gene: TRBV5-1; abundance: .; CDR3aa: CASSFYSGGEETQYF; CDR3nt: TGCGCCAGCAGCTTCTACAGCGGGGGGGAAGAGACCCAGTACTTC
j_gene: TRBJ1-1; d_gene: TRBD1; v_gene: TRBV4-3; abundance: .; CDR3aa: CASSQSTGAATEAFF; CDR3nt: TGCGCCAGCAGCCAATCGACAGGGGCTGCCACTGAAGCTTTCTTT
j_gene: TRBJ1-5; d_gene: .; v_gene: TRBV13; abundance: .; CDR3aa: CASSTRRGSNQPQHF; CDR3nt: TGTGCCAGCAGCACTCGACGGGGATCAAATCAGCCCCAGCATTTT
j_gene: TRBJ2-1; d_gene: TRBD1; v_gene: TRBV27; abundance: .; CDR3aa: CASRSDRGRYNEQFF; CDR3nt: TGTGCCAGCAGATCCGACAGGGGGAGGTACAATGAGCAGTTCTTC
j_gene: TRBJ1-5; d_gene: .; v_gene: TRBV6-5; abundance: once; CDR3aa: CASSLTGYSNQPQHF; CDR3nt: TGTGCCAGCAGTTTGACAGGATATAGCAATCAGCCCCAGCATTTT
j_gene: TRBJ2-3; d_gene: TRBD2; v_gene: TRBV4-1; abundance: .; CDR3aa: CASSQDPAGGADTQYF; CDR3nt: TGCGCCAGCAGCCAAGATCCAGCGGGGGGAGCAGATACGCAGTATTTT
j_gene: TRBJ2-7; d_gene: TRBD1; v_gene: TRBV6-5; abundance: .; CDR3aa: CASRQGDREQYF; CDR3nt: TGTGCCAGCAGACAGGGGGACCGCGAGCAGTACTTC
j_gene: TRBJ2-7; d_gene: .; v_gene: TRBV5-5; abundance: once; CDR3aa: CASSLVEGVNYEQYF; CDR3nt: TGTGCCAGCAGCTTGGTGGAAGGAGTAAACTACGAGCAGTACTTC
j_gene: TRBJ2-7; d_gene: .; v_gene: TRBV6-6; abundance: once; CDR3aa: CASTSPQRAEQYF; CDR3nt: TGTGCCAGCACTAGCCCCCAACGGGCGGAGCAGTACTTC
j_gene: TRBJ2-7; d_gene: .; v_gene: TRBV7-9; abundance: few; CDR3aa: CASSSPGEWLSDF; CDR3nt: TGTGCCAGCAGTTCACCCGGGGAATGGTTATCCGATTTC
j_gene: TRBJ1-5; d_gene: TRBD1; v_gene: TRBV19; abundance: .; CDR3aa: CASSKGAGAGQPQHF; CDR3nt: TGTGCCAGTAGTAAGGGGGCAGGGGCGGGACAGCCCCAGCATTTT
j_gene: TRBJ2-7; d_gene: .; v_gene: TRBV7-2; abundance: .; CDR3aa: CASSLDYRAGEQYF; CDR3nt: TGTGCCAGCAGCTTAGACTACAGGGCTGGCGAGCAGTACTTC
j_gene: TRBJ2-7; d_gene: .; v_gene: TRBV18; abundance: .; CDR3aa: CASSPGQTYEQYF; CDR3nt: TGTGCCAGCTCACCAGGACAGACCTACGAGCAGTACTTC
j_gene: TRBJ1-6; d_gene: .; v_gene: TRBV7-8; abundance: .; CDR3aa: CASSLPTGKTSPLHF; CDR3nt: TGTGCCAGCAGCCTTCCAACAGGGAAGACTTCACCCCTCCACTTT
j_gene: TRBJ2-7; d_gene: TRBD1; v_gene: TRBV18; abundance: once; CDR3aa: CASSVQPGQGYREQYF; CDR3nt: TGTGCCAGCTCAGTACAACCGGGACAGGGTTACCGCGAGCAGTACTTC
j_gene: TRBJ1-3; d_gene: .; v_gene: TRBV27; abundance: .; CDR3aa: CASSPAAAGNTIYF; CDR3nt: TGTGCCAGCAGTCCAGCGGCAGCTGGAAACACCATATATTTT
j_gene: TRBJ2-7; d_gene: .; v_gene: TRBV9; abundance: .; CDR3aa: CASSVDGGRSYEQYF; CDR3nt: TGTGCCAGCAGCGTAGACGGAGGGCGGTCCTACGAGCAGTACTTC
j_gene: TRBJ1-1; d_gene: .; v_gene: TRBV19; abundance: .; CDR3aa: CASSTRGNTEAFF; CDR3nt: TGTGCCAGTAGTACCCGGGGGAACACTGAAGCTTTCTTT
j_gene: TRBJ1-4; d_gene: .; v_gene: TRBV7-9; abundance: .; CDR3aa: CASSPWGGMGKLFF; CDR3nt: TGTGCCAGCAGCCCTTGGGGGGGCATGGGAAAACTGTTTTTT
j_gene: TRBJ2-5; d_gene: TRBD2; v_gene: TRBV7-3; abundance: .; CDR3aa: CASSTGGLAGVNPQETQYF; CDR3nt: TGTGCCAGCAGCACAGGGGGACTAGCGGGAGTAAACCCCCAAGAGACCCAGTACTTC
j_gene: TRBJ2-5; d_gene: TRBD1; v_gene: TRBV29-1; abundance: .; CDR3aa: CSVGGTGGGTQYF; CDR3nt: TGCAGCGTTGGTGGGACAGGCGGAGGGACCCAGTACTTC
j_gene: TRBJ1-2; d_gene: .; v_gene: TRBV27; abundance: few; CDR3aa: CASSLNRASGYTF; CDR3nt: TGTGCCAGCAGTTTAAACAGGGCTAGTGGCTACACCTTC
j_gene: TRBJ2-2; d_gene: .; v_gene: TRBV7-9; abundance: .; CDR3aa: CASSAAGLPNTGELFF; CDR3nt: TGTGCCAGCAGCGCCGCGGGACTCCCAAACACCGGGGAGCTGTTTTTT
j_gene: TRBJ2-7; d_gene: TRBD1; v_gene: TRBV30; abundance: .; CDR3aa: CAGKPPGQGYEQYF; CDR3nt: TGTGCCGGGAAACCTCCGGGACAGGGATACGAGCAGTACTTC
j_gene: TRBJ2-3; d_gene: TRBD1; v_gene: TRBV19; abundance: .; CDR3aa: CASSPPGQGFDTQYF; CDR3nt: TGTGCCAGTTCCCCCCCGGGACAGGGGTTCGATACGCAGTATTTT
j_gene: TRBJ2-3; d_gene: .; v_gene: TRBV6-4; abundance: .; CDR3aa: CASSDRGFSTDTQYF; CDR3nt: TGTGCCAGCAGTGACAGGGGATTTTCGACAGATACGCAGTATTTT
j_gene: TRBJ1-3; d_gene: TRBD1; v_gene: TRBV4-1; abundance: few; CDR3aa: CASSQDRGFGNTIYF; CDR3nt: TGCGCCAGCAGCCAAGACAGGGGGTTCGGAAACACCATATATTTT
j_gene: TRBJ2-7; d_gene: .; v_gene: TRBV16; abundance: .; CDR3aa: CASSQLAGEQYF; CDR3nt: TGTGCCAGCAGCCAACTAGCAGGCGAGCAGTACTTC
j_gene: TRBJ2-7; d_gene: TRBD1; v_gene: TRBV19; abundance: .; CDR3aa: CASADRGHEQYF; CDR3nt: TGTGCCAGTGCCGACAGGGGCCACGAGCAGTACTTC
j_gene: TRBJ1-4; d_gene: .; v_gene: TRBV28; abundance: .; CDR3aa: CASSSLIQGEKLFF; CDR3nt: TGTGCCAGCAGTTCCCTCATACAGGGAGAAAAACTGTTTTTT
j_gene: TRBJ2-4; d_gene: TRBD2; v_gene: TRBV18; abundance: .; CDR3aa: CASSATSGRIQAKNIQYF; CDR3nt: TGTGCCAGCTCAGCGACTAGCGGGAGGATTCAAGCCAAAAACATTCAGTACTTC
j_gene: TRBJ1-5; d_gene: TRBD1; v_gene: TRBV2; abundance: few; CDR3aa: CASTSDRSNQPQHF; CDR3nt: TGTGCCAGCACTTCGGACAGGTCGAATCAGCCCCAGCATTTT
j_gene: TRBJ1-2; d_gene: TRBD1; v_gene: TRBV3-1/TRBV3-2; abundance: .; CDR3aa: CASSQARGDYGYTF; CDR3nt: TGTGCCAGCAGCCAAGCCAGGGGGGACTATGGCTACACCTTC
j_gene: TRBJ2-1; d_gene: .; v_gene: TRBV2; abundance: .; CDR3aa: CASREAAGVWYNEQFF; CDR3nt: TGTGCCAGCAGAGAAGCGGCAGGGGTATGGTACAATGAGCAGTTCTTC
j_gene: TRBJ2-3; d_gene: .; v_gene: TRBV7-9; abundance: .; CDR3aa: CASSYTTHTDTQYF; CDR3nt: TGTGCCAGCAGCTATACTACACACACAGATACGCAGTATTTT